These 9 T cell receptor beta chains came from one sample sequenced in a study of Graves' ophthalmopathy and Graves' hyperthyroidism. CDR3 regions of TCR beta were amplified from RNA transcripts. Amplification began with first-round RT-PCR using HTBI primers, then second-round multiplex PCR was performed. From the multiplex PCR reads, TCRdb called clonotypes with MiXCR, one entry per CDR3 protein. The table lists approximately 640,000 distinct CDR3 sequences, about two fifths of them singletons, with about 3.3% in the top ten. Sequencing used peripheral blood. The receptors come from an adult man with Graves' ophthalmopathy.

The chain has TRBV10-3 and TRBJ1-6; no reliable D call. The V end was cut by 1 base, the J end by 14 bases, with 3 bases between. Germline V gene sequence: CDR1 ENHRY, CDR2 SYGVKD. The CDR3 extends over 10 amino acids. The CDR3: CAISEYALHF. The CDR3 DNA reads TGTGCCATCAGTGAGTATGCCCTCCACTTT.

The CDR3 region is CAWSEDRHTIYF. CDR3 in DNA: TGTGCCTGGAGTGAGGACCGCCACACCATATATTTT. The J gene is TRBJ1-3, the V gene TRBV30; no clear D gene. Germline V gene data show CDR1 as GTSNPN and CDR2 as SVGIG (reference sequence). The CDR3 totals 12 residues. V was cut by 1 base and J by 8 bases, with 9 bases left in between.

V gene TRBV20-1 combines with J gene TRBJ1-1, with D possibly matching TRBD1 (5 bases). Germline assignment: CDR1 DFQATT and CDR2 SNEGSKA (reference sequence). Trimming removed 3 bases at V and 6 bases at J, with 14 bases between. The CDR3 covers 13 residues. The CDR3 here is CSARGQGPPEAFF. Written as DNA, the CDR3 is TGCAGTGCTAGGGGGCAGGGCCCCCCTGAAGCTTTCTTT.

To note about this clonotype: Germline and junction disagree at one end, which may indicate a read error. The chain's CDR3 is CASRGTGVEKLFF. As DNA, the CDR3 is TGTGCCAGCAGAGGGACAGGGGTGGAAAAGCTGTTTTTT. J is TRBJ1-4 and V is TRBV19; 10 bases line up with TRBD1. Germline V gene data show CDR1 as LNHDA and CDR2 as SQIVND (reference sequence). This CDR3 contains 13 residues.

This clonotype was seen only a few times. J is TRBJ2-3 and V is TRBV6-4; 7 positions match TRBD2. Trimming at V came to 5 bases and at J to 1 base, leaving 3 bases not matched to a gene. This CDR3 has 14 amino acids. The germline CDR1 and CDR2 sequences are MRHNA and SNTAGT. The DNA of the CDR3 is TGTGCCAGCAGTCTAAGCGGGGGCACAGATACGCAGTATTTT. It codes for CASSLSGGTDTQYF.

This chain joins TRBV7-2 and TRBJ2-5, with 9 nucleotides matching TRBD1. Matching the DNA end better, TRBJ2-1 makes the J call doubtful. The CDR3 runs 16 residues. Germline V gene data show CDR1 as SGHTA and CDR2 as FQGNSA. CDR3 sequence (DNA): TGTGCCAGCAGCCTTACCGGGACAGGGCGACTAAATGAGCAGTTCTTC. It specifies CASSLTGTGRLNEQFF.

This clonotype was seen more than once but under ten times. V gene TRBV25-1 combines with J gene TRBJ1-4, with D possibly being TRBD1 (5 bases). Deletions cut 6 bases from V and 3 bases from J, with 11 bases between. The CDR3 has 14 amino acids. Germline V gene data show CDR1 as MGHDK and CDR2 as SYGVNS. CDR3 nucleotide sequence: TGTGCCAGCAGCTACCGACAGCCTAATGAAAAACTGTTTTTT. Protein sequence: CASSYRQPNEKLFF. The full variable domain, in which reference TRBV25-1 and TRBJ1-4 provide the parts outside the CDR3, is EADIYQTPRYLVIGTGKKITLECSQTMGHDKMYWYQQDPGMELHLIHYSYGVNSTEKGDLSSESTVSRIRTEHFPLTLESARPSHTSQYLCASSYRQPNEKLFFGSGTQLSVL.

CDR3 DNA sequence: TGTGCCAGCAGGGGGACAGCGGGGGCTGAAGCTTTCTTT. As protein: CASRGTAGAEAFF. This chain uses TRBV6-4 with TRBJ1-1; TRBD1 agrees at 7 bases. The CDR3 contains 13 residues. Germline V gene sequence: CDR1 MRHNA, CDR2 SNTAGT. V was clipped by 6 bases and J by 6 bases; unmatched bases: 7.

The J gene is TRBJ2-5, the V gene TRBV5-4; TRBD1 agrees at 11 bases. V dropped 1 base and J dropped 4; count of bases not matched to a gene: 6. Germline assignment: CDR1 SGHNT and CDR2 YYREEE (reference sequence). The CDR3 sequence is 16 residues long. The CDR3 DNA is TGTGCCAGCAGCTTGACCGCGGGGACAGGGGGAGAGACCCAGTACTTC. Its translation is CASSLTAGTGGETQYF.